A selection of T cell receptor beta chains follows, all from one sample in a study of blood T cell repertoires in COVID-19. TCRdb's table, derived via immunoSEQ multiplex PCR, lists solely in-frame clones and lacks some. The table records 180,000 or so clones, over 80% of them present only once. Sequenced sample: PBMCs or T cells enriched from blood (not recorded which). The origin of the receptors is a woman aged 60-75 years who had recovered from COVID-19. Both conserved end residues are part of each CDR3. The D gene is left open where the match is weak. Clone sizes are given selectively: once, few, many, or a class where the clone is expanded.

v_gene: TRBV12-5
abundance: -
d_gene: -
j_gene: TRBJ1-1
CDR3nt: TGTGCTAGTGCCCAGTCTCCGAACACTGAAGCTTTCTTT
CDR3aa: CASAQSPNTEAFF

v_gene: TRBV19
abundance: -
d_gene: -
j_gene: TRBJ1-6
CDR3nt: TGTGCCAGTAGTATAGGCGAATCACCCCTCCACTTT
CDR3aa: CASSIGESPLHF

v_gene: TRBV2
abundance: -
d_gene: -
j_gene: TRBJ2-3
CDR3nt: TGTGCCAGCAATTATCTCGCAGGCACAGATACGCAGTATTTT
CDR3aa: CASNYLAGTDTQYF

v_gene: TRBV4-2
abundance: -
d_gene: TRBD2
j_gene: TRBJ2-5
CDR3nt: TGTGCCAGCAGCCAAGGCCTAGGGACTAGCGGGGGGGCAGTAGAGACCCAGTACTTC
CDR3aa: CASSQGLGTSGGAVETQYF

v_gene: TRBV6-5
abundance: -
d_gene: -
j_gene: TRBJ1-1
CDR3nt: TGTGCCAGCAGTTTTTACACACAGGAGAACACTGAAGCTTTCTTT
CDR3aa: CASSFYTQENTEAFF

v_gene: TRBV5-1
abundance: -
d_gene: -
j_gene: TRBJ2-7
CDR3nt: TGCGCCAGCAGCTGGACCGGGAGCGGGTACGAGCAGTACTTC
CDR3aa: CASSWTGSGYEQYF

v_gene: TRBV7-9
abundance: -
d_gene: -
j_gene: TRBJ1-1
CDR3nt: TGTGCCAGCAGCCCGCCCCTAGAGCACACTGAAGCTTTCTTT
CDR3aa: CASSPPLEHTEAFF

v_gene: TRBV15
abundance: -
d_gene: -
j_gene: TRBJ1-5
CDR3nt: TGTGCCACCAGCAGAGATCGCGGCAGGGAGCGGGATCAGCCCCAGCATTTT
CDR3aa: CATSRDRGRERDQPQHF

v_gene: TRBV18
abundance: once
d_gene: TRBD1
j_gene: TRBJ1-5
CDR3nt: TGTGCCAGCTCACCAGACAGGGGGATTGATCAGCCCCAGCATTTT
CDR3aa: CASSPDRGIDQPQHF

v_gene: TRBV11-2
abundance: -
d_gene: -
j_gene: TRBJ1-1
CDR3nt: TGTGCCAGCAGCTTATTCCCAGGAGGGGACACTGAAGCTTTCTTT
CDR3aa: CASSLFPGGDTEAFF

v_gene: TRBV10-3
abundance: once
d_gene: TRBD1
j_gene: TRBJ2-5
CDR3nt: TGTGCCATCAGCCGGGACAGGGTGGGGGAGACCCAGTACTTC
CDR3aa: CAISRDRVGETQYF